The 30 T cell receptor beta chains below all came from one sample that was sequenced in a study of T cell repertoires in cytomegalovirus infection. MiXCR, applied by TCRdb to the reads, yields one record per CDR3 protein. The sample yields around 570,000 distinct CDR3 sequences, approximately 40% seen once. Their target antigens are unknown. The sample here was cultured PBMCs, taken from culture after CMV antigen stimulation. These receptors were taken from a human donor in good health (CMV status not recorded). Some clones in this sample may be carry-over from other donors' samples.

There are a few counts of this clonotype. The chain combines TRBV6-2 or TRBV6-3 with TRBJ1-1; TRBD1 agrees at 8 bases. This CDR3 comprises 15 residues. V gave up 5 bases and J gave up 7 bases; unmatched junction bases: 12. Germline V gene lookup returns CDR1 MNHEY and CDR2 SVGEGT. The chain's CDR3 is CASSQHRGGASEAFF. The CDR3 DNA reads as TGTGCCAGCAGTCAACACAGGGGGGGAGCCAGTGAAGCTTTCTTT.

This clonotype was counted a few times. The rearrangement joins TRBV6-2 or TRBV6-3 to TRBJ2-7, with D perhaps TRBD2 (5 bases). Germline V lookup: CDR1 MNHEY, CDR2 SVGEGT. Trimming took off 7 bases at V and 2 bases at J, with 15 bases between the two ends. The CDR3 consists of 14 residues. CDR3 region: CASNKDSAAYEQYV. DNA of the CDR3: TGTGCCAGCAATAAGGACTCAGCAGCCTACGAGCAGTACGTC.

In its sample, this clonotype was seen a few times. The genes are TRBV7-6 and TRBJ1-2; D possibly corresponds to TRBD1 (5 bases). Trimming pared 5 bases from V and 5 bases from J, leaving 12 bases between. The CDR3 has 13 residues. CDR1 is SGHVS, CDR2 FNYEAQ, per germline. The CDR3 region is CASSRIGGYGYTF. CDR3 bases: TGTGCCAGCAGCCGTATTGGGGGTTATGGCTACACCTTC. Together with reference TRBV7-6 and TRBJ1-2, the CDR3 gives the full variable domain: GAGVSQSPRYKVTKRGQDVALRCDPISGHVSLYWYRQALGQGPEFLTYFNYEAQQDKSGLPNDRFSAERPEGSISTLTIQRTEQRDSAMYRCASSRIGGYGYTFGSGTRLTVV.

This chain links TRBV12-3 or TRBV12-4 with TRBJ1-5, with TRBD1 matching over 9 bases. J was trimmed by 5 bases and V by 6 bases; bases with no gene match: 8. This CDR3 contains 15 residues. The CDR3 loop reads CASSWTGDMHQPQHF. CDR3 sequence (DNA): TGTGCCAGCAGCTGGACAGGGGATATGCATCAGCCCCAGCATTTT.

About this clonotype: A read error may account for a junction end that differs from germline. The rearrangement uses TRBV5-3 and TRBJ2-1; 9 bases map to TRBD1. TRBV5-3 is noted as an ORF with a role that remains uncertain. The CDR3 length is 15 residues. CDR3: CASSLEGQGGNEQFF. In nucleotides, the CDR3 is TGTGCCAGCAGCTTGGAGGGACAGGGAGGCAATGAGCAGTTCTTC.

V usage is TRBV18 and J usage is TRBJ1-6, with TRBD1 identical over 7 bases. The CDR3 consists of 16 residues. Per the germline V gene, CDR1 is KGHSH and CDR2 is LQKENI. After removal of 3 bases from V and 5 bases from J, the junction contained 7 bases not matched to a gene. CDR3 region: CASSPLEGADNSPLHF. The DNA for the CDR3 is TGTGCCAGCTCACCGTTGGAGGGGGCGGATAATTCACCCCTCCACTTT.

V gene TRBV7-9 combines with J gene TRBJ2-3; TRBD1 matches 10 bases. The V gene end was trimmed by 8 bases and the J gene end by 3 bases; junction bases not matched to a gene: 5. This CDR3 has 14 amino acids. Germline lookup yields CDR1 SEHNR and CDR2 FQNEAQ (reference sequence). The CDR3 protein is CASGGTGVTDTQYF. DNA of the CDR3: TGTGCCAGCGGAGGGACAGGGGTAACAGATACGCAGTATTTT.

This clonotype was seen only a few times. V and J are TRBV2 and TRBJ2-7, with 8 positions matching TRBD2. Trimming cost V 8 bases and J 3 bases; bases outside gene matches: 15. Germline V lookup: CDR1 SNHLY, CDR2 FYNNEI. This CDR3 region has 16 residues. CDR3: CASFGGGGPPYYEQYF. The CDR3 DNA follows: TGTGCCAGCTTCGGGGGGGGCGGCCCGCCTTACTACGAGCAGTACTTC. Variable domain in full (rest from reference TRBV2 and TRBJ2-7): EPEVTQTPSHQVTQMGQEVILRCVPISNHLYFYWYRQILGQKVEFLVSFYNNEISEKSEIFDDQFSVERPDGSNFTLKIRSTKLEDSAMYFCASFGGGGPPYYEQYFGPGTRLTVT.

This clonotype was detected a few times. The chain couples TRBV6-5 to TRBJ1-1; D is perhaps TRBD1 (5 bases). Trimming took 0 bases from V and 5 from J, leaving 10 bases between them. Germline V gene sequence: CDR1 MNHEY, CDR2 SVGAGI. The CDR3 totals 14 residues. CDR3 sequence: CASSYSRQRTEAFF. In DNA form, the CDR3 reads TGTGCCAGCAGTTACTCGCGACAGAGGACTGAAGCTTTCTTT.

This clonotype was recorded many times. As DNA, the CDR3 is TGTGCCAGCACCCTCTGGCAGGGGGAAGCTTTCTTT. It is translated as CASTLWQGEAFF. V is TRBV7-9 and J is TRBJ1-1; D is possibly TRBD1 (6 bases). Germline V gene data show CDR1 as SEHNR and CDR2 as FQNEAQ (reference sequence). CDR3 length equals 12 residues. Trimming left V 7 bases short and J 8 bases short, with 14 bases between.

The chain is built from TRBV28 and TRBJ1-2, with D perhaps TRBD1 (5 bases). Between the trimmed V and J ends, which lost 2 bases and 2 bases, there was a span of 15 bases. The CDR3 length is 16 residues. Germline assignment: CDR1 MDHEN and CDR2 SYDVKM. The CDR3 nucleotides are TGTGCCAGCAGTTTACTTGGGGCAAGGGGAAACTATGGCTACACCTTC. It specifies CASSLLGARGNYGYTF.

In nucleotides, the CDR3 is TGTGCCAGCAGTCCAACTGATACAGGGCAGGGCTACACCTTC. Its protein product is CASSPTDTGQGYTF. The chain employs TRBV6-5 and TRBJ1-2; D is possibly TRBD1 (6 bases). The germline gives CDR1 MNHEY, CDR2 SVGAGI. The CDR3 runs to 14 residues. V gave up 5 bases and J gave up 8 bases, with 18 bases separating them.

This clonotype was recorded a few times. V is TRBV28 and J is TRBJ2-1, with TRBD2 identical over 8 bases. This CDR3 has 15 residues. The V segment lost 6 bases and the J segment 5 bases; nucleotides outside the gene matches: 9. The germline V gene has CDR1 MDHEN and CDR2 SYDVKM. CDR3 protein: CASSRQRGSDNEQFF. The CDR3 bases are TGTGCCAGCAGCCGTCAGCGGGGGTCTGACAATGAGCAGTTCTTC.

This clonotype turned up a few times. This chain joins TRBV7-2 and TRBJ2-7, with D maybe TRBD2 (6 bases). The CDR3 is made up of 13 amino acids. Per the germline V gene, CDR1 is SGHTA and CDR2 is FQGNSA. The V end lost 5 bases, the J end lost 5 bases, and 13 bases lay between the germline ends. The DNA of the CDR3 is TGTGCCAGCAGCAGCCGGGGCGGGAACGAGCAGTACTTC. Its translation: CASSSRGGNEQYF. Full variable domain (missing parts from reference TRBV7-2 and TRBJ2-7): GAGVSQSPSNKVTEKGKDVELRCDPISGHTALYWYRQSLGQGLEFLIYFQGNSAPDKSGLPSDRFSAERTGGSVSTLTIQRTQQEDSAVYLCASSSRGGNEQYFGPGTRLTVT.

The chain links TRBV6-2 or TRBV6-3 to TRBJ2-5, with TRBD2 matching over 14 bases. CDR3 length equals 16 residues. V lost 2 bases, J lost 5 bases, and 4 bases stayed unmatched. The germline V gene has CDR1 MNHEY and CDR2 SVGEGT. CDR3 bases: TGTGCCAGCAGTTACGGGACTAGCGGGAGTGGGGAGACCCAGTACTTC. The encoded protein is CASSYGTSGSGETQYF.

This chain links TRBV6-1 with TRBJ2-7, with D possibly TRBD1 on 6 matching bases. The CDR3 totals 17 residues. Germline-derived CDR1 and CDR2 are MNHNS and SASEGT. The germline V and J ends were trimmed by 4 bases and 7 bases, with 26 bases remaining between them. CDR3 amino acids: CASSARAQRDTQGEQYF. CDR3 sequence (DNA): TGTGCCAGCAGTGCGAGGGCCCAACGGGACACCCAAGGGGAGCAGTACTTC.

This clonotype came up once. CDR3: CASSPGLAGVAGANVLTF. CDR3 in DNA: TGTGCCAGCAGCCCCGGACTAGCGGGTGTCGCTGGGGCCAACGTCCTGACTTTC. This chain connects TRBV9 to TRBJ2-6; TRBD2 matches at 11 bases. This CDR3 region has 18 residues. The germline V gene encodes CDR1 SGDLS and CDR2 YYNGEE. Trimming cost V 4 bases and J 2 bases; bases outside gene matches: 8.

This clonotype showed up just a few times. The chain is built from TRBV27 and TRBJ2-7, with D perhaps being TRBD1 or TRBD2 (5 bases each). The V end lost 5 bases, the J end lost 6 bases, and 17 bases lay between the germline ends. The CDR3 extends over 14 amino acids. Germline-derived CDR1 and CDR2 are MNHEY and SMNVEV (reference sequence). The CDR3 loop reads CASSRDLSYSEQYF. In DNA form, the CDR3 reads TGTGCCAGCAGTAGGGACCTATCATATTCCGAGCAGTACTTC.

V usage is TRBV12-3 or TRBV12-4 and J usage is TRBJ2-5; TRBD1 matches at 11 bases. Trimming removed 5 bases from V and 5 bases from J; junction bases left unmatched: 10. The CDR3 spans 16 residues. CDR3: CASSPSGQGAGETQYF. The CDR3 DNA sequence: TGTGCCAGCAGTCCCTCCGGACAGGGGGCAGGGGAGACCCAGTACTTC.

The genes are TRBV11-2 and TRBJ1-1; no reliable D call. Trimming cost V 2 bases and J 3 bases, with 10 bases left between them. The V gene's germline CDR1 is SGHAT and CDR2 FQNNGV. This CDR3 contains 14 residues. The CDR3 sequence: CASSLLGWDTEAFF. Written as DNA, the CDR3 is TGTGCCAGCAGCTTATTGGGGTGGGACACTGAAGCTTTCTTT.

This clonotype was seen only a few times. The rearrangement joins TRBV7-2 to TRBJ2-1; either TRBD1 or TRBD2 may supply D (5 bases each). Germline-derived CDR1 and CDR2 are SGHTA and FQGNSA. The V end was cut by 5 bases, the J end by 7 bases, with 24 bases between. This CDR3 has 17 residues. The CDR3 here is CASSRRPSGTGMNEQFF. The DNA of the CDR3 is TGTGCCAGCAGCCGCCGTCCGTCGGGGACCGGGATGAATGAGCAGTTCTTC.

CDR3 nucleotides: TGTGCCAGCGCAATCGGGGGGCTTTACAATGAGCAGTTCTTC. Translation gives CASAIGGLYNEQFF. J is TRBJ2-1 and V is TRBV9, with D maybe TRBD2 (7 bases). The V gene's germline CDR1 is SGDLS and CDR2 YYNGEE. The CDR3 consists of 14 residues. Trimming removed 7 bases at V and 4 bases at J, with 15 bases between.

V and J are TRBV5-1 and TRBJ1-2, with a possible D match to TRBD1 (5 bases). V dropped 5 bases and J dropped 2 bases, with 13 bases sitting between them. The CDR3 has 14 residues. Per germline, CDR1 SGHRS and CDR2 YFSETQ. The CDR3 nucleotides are TGCGCCAGCAGACAACAGGTAGCCAACTATGGCTACACCTTC. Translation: CASRQQVANYGYTF.

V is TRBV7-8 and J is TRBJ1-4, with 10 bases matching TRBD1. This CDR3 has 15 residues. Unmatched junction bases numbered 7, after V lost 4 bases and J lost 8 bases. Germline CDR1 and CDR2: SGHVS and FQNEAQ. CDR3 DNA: TGTGCCAGCAGCTCCACCGGGACAGGGGAGGAAAAACTGTTTTTT. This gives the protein CASSSTGTGEEKLFF.

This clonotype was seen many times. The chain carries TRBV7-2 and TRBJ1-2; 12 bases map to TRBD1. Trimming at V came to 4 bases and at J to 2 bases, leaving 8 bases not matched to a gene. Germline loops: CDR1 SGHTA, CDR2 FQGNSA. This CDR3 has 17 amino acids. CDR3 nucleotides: TGTGCCAGCAGCTCCGGGACAGGGGGCGCATCCAACTATGGCTACACCTTC. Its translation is CASSSGTGGASNYGYTF.

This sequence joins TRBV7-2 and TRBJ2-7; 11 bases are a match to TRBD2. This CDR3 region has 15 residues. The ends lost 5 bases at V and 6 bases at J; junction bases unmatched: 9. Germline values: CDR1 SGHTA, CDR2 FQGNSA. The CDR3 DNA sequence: TGTGCCAGCAGCCCGGTACTAGCGGGAGCCTCCGAGCAGTACTTC. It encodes CASSPVLAGASEQYF.

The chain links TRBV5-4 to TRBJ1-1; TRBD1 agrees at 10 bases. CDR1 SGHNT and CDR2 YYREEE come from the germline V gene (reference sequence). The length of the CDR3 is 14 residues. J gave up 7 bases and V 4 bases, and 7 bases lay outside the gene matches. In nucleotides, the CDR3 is TGTGCCAGCAGCGGGACAGGGGATTGGGGTGAAGCTTTCTTT. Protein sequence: CASSGTGDWGEAFF.

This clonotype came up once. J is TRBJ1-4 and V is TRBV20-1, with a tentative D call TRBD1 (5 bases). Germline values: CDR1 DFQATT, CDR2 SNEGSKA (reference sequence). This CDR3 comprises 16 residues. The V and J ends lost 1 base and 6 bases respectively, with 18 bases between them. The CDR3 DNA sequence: TGCAGTGCTAGAGTTGTGGGGCGCAGTTCGGATGAAAAACTGTTTTTT. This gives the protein CSARVVGRSSDEKLFF.

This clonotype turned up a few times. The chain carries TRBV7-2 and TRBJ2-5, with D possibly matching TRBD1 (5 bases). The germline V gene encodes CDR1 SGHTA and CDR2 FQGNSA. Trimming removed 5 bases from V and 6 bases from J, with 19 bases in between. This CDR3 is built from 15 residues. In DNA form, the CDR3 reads TGTGCCAGCAGCCCCGTTGCAGGGTCGATTCAGACCCAGTACTTC. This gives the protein CASSPVAGSIQTQYF.

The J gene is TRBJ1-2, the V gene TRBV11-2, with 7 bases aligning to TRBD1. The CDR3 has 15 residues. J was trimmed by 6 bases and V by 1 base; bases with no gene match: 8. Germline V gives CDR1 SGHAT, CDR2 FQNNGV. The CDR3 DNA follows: TGTGCCAGCAGCTTAGTCTGGGACAGTGCTGATGGCTACACCTTC. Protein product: CASSLVWDSADGYTF.